The next 3 T cell receptor beta chains were all read from a single sample in a study of T cell changes during pregnancy in multiple sclerosis. The data were produced by immunoSEQ multiplex PCR, yet TCRdb's version contains in-frame clones alone and is incomplete. This table has tens of thousands of clones, around 90% appearing once. The material sequenced was CD4+ T cells from peripheral blood mononuclear cells, taken before pregnancy. These receptor sequences come from a female donor with multiple sclerosis, enrolled in a pregnancy study.

This clone was seen a single time. The rearrangement links TRBV21-1 to TRBJ2-7; TRBD2, the table's D call, was not compared with the DNA. TRBV21-1 is described as a pseudogene. The CDR3 sequence is 19 residues long. The CDR3 nucleotides are TGTGCCAGCAGCAAACCCGGGTGGGGCGGGGGGCACCATTCCTACGAGCAGTACTTC. This translates into CASSKPGWGGGHHSYEQYF.

This rearrangement joins TRBV2 to TRBJ2-7, with TRBD1 matching 7 bases. The CDR3 is 15 residues long. The V gene's germline CDR1 is SNHLY and CDR2 FYNNEI. J was trimmed by 2 bases and V by 4 bases; bases with no gene match: 8. The CDR3 protein is CASSVTGVPTYEQYF. In DNA, the CDR3 is TGTGCCAGCAGTGTCACAGGGGTACCCACCTACGAGCAGTACTTC.

A single count supports this clone. The chain is built from TRBV30 and TRBJ2-7; 11 bases are shared with TRBD2. The junction had 5 bases not matched to a gene; V was cut back by 4 bases and J by 6 bases. The germline V gene has CDR1 GTSNPN and CDR2 SVGIG (reference sequence). This CDR3 is built from 13 residues. DNA for the CDR3: TGTGCCTGGACCCCCGGGACTAGCGGCGAGCAGTACTTC. Amino acid sequence: CAWTPGTSGEQYF.